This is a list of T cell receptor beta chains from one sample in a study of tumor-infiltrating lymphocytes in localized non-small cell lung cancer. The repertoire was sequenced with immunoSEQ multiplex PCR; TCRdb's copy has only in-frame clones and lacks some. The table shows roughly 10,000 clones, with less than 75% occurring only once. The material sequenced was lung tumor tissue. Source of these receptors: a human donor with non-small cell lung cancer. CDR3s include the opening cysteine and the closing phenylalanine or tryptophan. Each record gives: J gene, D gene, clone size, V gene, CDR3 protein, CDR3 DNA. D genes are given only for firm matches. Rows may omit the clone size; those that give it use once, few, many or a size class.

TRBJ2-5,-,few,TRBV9,CASSVRGAETQYF,TGTGCCAGCAGCGTTCGCGGGGCCGAGACCCAGTACTTC
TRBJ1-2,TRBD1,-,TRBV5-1,CASSLASWTGGNYGYTF,TGCGCCAGCAGCTTGGCCTCCTGGACAGGGGGTAACTATGGCTACACCTTC
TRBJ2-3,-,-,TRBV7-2,CASSSYRSTDTQYF,TGTGCCAGCAGCTCCTACAGAAGCACAGATACGCAGTATTTT
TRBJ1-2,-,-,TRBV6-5,CASKGDNYGYTF,TGTGCCAGCAAGGGGGATAACTATGGCTACACCTTC
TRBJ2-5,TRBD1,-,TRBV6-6,CASQGRTGQETQYF,TGTGCCAGCCAGGGGAGGACAGGGCAAGAGACCCAGTACTTC
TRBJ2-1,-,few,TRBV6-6,CASSLRGYNEQFF,TGTGCCAGCAGCCTCCGGGGATACAATGAGCAGTTCTTC
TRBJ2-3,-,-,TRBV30,CAWILGDTQYF,TGTGCCTGGATTTTGGGGGATACGCAGTATTTT
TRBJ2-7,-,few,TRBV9,CASSAAPNEQYF,TGTGCCAGCAGCGCCGCCCCGAACGAGCAGTACTTC
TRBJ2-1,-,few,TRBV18,CASSPSSSTYNEQFF,TGTGCCAGCTCACCCAGTTCGTCTACCTACAATGAGCAGTTCTTC
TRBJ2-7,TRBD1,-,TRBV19,CASSPTGGISGKQYF,TGTGCCAGTAGTCCGACAGGGGGCATATCGGGGAAGCAGTACTTC
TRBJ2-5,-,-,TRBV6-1,CASTSDLQETQYF,TGTGCCAGCACCAGCGACCTCCAAGAGACCCAGTACTTC
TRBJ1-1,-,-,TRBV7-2,CASSLAGRWNTEAFF,TGTGCCAGCAGCTTAGCAGGCCGGTGGAACACTGAAGCTTTCTTT
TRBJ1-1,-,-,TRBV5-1,CASTQAGGFGTEAFF,TGCGCCAGCACCCAGGCCGGGGGTTTCGGCACTGAAGCTTTCTTT
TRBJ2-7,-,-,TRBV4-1,CASSQDFSESSYEQYF,TGCGCCAGCAGCCAAGATTTTAGCGAGAGCTCCTACGAGCAGTACTTC
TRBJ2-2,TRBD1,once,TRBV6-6,CASSSEAGGNGELFF,TGTGCCAGCAGTTCCGAGGCAGGGGGAAACGGGGAGCTGTTTTTT
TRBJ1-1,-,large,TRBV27,CASSLGYLENTEAFF,TGTGCCAGCAGTTTAGGGTACCTAGAGAACACTGAAGCTTTCTTT
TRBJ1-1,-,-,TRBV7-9,CASSLTGGVRTEAFF,TGTGCCAGCAGCTTAACAGGAGGGGTTCGAACTGAAGCTTTCTTT
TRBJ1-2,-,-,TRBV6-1,CASSLQGGDGYTF,TGTGCCAGCAGCTTGCAGGGTGGAGATGGCTACACCTTC
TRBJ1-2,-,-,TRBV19,CASKSGLANYGYTF,TGTGCCAGTAAATCAGGCCTAGCTAACTATGGCTACACCTTC
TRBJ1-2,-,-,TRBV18,CASSPDGKSGYTF,TGTGCCAGCTCACCAGACGGTAAAAGTGGCTACACCTTC
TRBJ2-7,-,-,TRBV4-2,CASSQEAGDLISYEQYF,TGTGCCAGCAGCCAAGAGGCTGGGGACCTCATCTCCTACGAGCAGTACTTC
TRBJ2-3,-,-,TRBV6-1,CATHGWGLPTDTQYF,TGTGCCACCCACGGATGGGGTTTGCCCACAGATACGCAGTATTTT
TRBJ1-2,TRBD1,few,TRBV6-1,CASSDRTGDGYTF,TGTGCCAGCAGTGATCGGACAGGGGATGGCTACACCTTC